These 17 T cell receptor beta chains were all obtained from the same sample, sequenced in a study of cytomegalovirus exposure and HLA in healthy donors. TCRdb keeps only in-frame clones here, not all; method: immunoSEQ multiplex PCR. Of 150,000 to 200,000 clones listed, roughly 96% were seen once; the top ten hold about 0.89%. Sequenced input: PBMCs. The receptor set was obtained from a woman in her late teens or twenties in good health and CMV-seronegative.

The chain combines TRBV5-8 with TRBJ2-7; perhaps TRBD1 as D (6 bases). The germline V and J ends were trimmed by 4 bases and 3 bases, with 14 bases remaining between them. Germline V lookup: CDR1 SGHTS, CDR2 YDEGEE. This CDR3 region has 14 residues. CDR3 in amino acids: CASSPWGQYYEQYF. The CDR3 DNA reads TGTGCCAGCAGCCCGTGGGGGCAGTACTACGAGCAGTACTTC. Using reference TRBV5-8 and TRBJ2-7 for the parts outside the CDR3, the full variable domain is EAGVTQSPTHLIKTRGQQATLRCSPISGHTSVYWYQQALGLGLQFLLWYDEGEERNRGNFPPRFSGRQFPNYSSELNVNALELEDSALYLCASSPWGQYYEQYFGPGTRLTVT.

The gene calls are TRBV6-5 and TRBJ1-1; TRBD1 is a possible D gene (6 bases). Germline CDR1 is MNHEY and CDR2 is SVGAGI. The CDR3 consists of 13 residues. Trimming pared 5 bases from V and 3 bases from J, leaving 10 bases between. CDR3 DNA sequence: TGTGCCAGCAGTCGAGGGGGGGACACTGAAGCTTTCTTT. Protein: CASSRGGDTEAFF.

The V call is TRBV19, the J call TRBJ2-7; the match to TRBD1 covers 7 bases. CDR1 LNHDA and CDR2 SQIVND come from the germline V gene (reference sequence). J gave up 6 bases and V 3 bases, and 8 bases lay outside the gene matches. The CDR3 is 14 residues long. CDR3 in DNA: TGTGCCAGTAGTATGGTTAGGGGGCAAGGCGAGCAGTACTTC. Translation: CASSMVRGQGEQYF.

The chain uses TRBV30 and TRBJ1-4; D might be TRBD1 (5 bases). Trimming removed 2 bases from V and 5 bases from J, with 15 bases in between. CDR1 and CDR2 (germline): GTSNPN, SVGIG (reference sequence). This CDR3 region has 15 residues. This chain's CDR3 is CAWSRDYLENEKLFF. CDR3 nucleotide sequence: TGTGCCTGGAGTCGGGACTATCTAGAGAATGAAAAACTGTTTTTT.

The chain recombines TRBV5-4 with TRBJ1-4, with unresolved D. Trimming took off 6 bases at V and 6 bases at J, with 12 bases between the two ends. The CDR3 sequence is 13 residues long. Germline values: CDR1 SGHNT, CDR2 YYREEE (reference sequence). The CDR3 nucleotides are TGTGCCAGCAACAACCAGCAGGATGAAAAACTGTTTTTT. Protein: CASNNQQDEKLFF.

The genes are TRBV9 and TRBJ2-1; 8 nucleotides agree with TRBD1. The V gene end was trimmed by 2 bases and the J gene end by 6 bases; junction bases not matched to a gene: 10. This CDR3 region has 16 residues. Germline assignment: CDR1 SGDLS and CDR2 YYNGEE. The CDR3 bases are TGTGCCAGCAGCGTCCGATTGGACAGGGTTACCAATGAGCAGTTCTTC. Its protein product is CASSVRLDRVTNEQFF. The entire variable domain, with the rest obtained from reference TRBV9 and TRBJ2-1, is as follows: DSGVTQTPKHLITATGQRVTLRCSPRSGDLSVYWYQQSLDQGLQFLIQYYNGEERAKGNILERFSAQQFPDLHSELNLSSLELGDSALYFCASSVRLDRVTNEQFFGPGTRLTVL.

V is TRBV5-1 and J is TRBJ2-3; D gene unclear. CDR3 length: 14 residues. V lost 1 base and J lost 0, with 6 bases in between. CDR1 is SGHRS, CDR2 YFSETQ, per germline. The CDR3 DNA follows: TGCGCCAGCAGCTTGCCCTCTAGCACAGATACGCAGTATTTT. Protein product: CASSLPSSTDTQYF.

V usage is TRBV9 and J usage is TRBJ2-2; TRBD2 agrees at 8 bases. Germline trimming cut 0 bases from V and 0 bases from J; bases unmatched to any gene: 4. CDR3 length equals 17 residues. Germline-derived CDR1 and CDR2 are SGDLS and YYNGEE. The DNA for the CDR3 is TGTGCCAGCAGCGTAGCTGTCGGGGGGGCGAACACCGGGGAGCTGTTTTTT. This gives the protein CASSVAVGGANTGELFF.

The CDR3 DNA reads TGTGCCAGCAGCTTGATGGGGCGATACGAGCAGTACTTC. Amino acid sequence: CASSLMGRYEQYF. The rearrangement joins TRBV5-4 to TRBJ2-7, with D possibly TRBD1 on 5 matching bases. Germline assignment: CDR1 SGHNT and CDR2 YYREEE (reference sequence). Deletions cut 1 base from V and 4 bases from J, with 9 bases between. This CDR3 has 13 amino acids.

The genes are TRBV7-2 and TRBJ2-7; TRBD2 matches 10 bases. CDR3 size: 13 residues. The germline gives CDR1 SGHTA, CDR2 FQGNSA. Unmatched junction bases numbered 2, after V lost 3 bases and J lost 6 bases. CDR3 residues: CASSLGLAIEQYF. Here the CDR3 DNA reads TGTGCCAGCAGCTTGGGACTAGCGATCGAGCAGTACTTC.

This chain links TRBV9 with TRBJ2-7; D not resolved. Between the trimmed V and J ends, which lost 4 bases and 5 bases, there was a span of 19 bases. The CDR3 covers 15 residues. In germline, CDR1 is SGDLS, CDR2 YYNGEE. The CDR3, as DNA: TGTGCCAGCAGCCTACGTTGGCAGGTACCCCACGAGCAGTACTTC. As protein: CASSLRWQVPHEQYF.

This clone was picked up one time. The chain is built from TRBV4-3 and TRBJ2-1; possible D gene TRBD2, 6 bases. V was cut by 0 bases and J by 0 bases, with 15 bases left in between. Germline V lookup: CDR1 LGHNA, CDR2 YSLEER. The CDR3 is 18 amino acids. CDR3: CASSQDPSDPSSYNEQFF. In DNA form, the CDR3 reads TGCGCCAGCAGCCAAGATCCTAGCGATCCGAGCTCCTACAATGAGCAGTTCTTC.

This sequence joins TRBV5-1 and TRBJ1-4; the D gene is possibly TRBD1 (6 bases). Between the trimmed V and J ends, which lost 4 bases and 0 bases, there was a span of 10 bases. This CDR3 is built from 15 residues. Germline V gene lookup returns CDR1 SGHRS and CDR2 YFSETQ. The CDR3 nucleotides are TGCGCCAGCAGCCGAACAGGGACAACTAATGAAAAACTGTTTTTT. It specifies CASSRTGTTNEKLFF.

The genes are TRBV15 and TRBJ2-1; D perhaps matches TRBD2 (6 bases). Trimming left V 0 bases short and J 5 bases short, with 11 bases between. Germline assignment: CDR1 LNHNV and CDR2 YYDKDF (reference sequence). The CDR3 consists of 15 residues. The CDR3 sequence is CATSRDWGGDNEQFF. In DNA form, the CDR3 reads TGTGCCACCAGCAGAGATTGGGGCGGGGACAATGAGCAGTTCTTC.

The gene calls are TRBV2 and TRBJ1-5; TRBD1 agrees at 9 bases. The V segment lost 6 bases and the J segment 6 bases; nucleotides outside the gene matches: 6. The CDR3 contains 14 residues. Germline CDR1 SNHLY, CDR2 FYNNEI. The CDR3 coding sequence is TGTGCCAGCAGGGATACAGGGGGCAGTCAGCCCCAGCATTTT. This encodes CASRDTGGSQPQHF.

On this clone: The sample carries other DNA sequences with the same CDR3. This CDR3 is CASSASGQGASPLHF. The CDR3 bases are TGTGCCAGCAGCGCGTCGGGACAGGGCGCTTCACCCCTCCACTTT. The rearrangement uses TRBV9 and TRBJ1-6; 9 bases are shared with TRBD1. The CDR3 runs 15 residues. The V gene's germline CDR1 is SGDLS and CDR2 YYNGEE. Germline trimming cut 3 bases from V and 9 bases from J; bases unmatched to any gene: 7.

This CDR3 reads CASSERARGTGEKLFF. The CDR3 DNA follows: TGTGCCAGCAGCGAAAGGGCGAGGGGGACGGGTGAAAAACTGTTTTTT. The chain joins TRBV7-9 to TRBJ1-4; TRBD1 might be the D (6 bases). The CDR3 consists of 16 residues. The V end was cut by 5 bases, the J end by 7 bases, with 20 bases between. Per germline, CDR1 SEHNR and CDR2 FQNEAQ (reference sequence). Based on the CDR3 plus reference TRBV7-9 and TRBJ1-4, the full variable domain is DTGVSQNPRHKITKRGQNVTFRCDPISEHNRLYWYRQTLGQGPEFLTYFQNEAQLEKSRLLSDRFSAERPKGSFSTLEIQRTEQGDSAMYLCASSERARGTGEKLFFGSGTQLSVL.